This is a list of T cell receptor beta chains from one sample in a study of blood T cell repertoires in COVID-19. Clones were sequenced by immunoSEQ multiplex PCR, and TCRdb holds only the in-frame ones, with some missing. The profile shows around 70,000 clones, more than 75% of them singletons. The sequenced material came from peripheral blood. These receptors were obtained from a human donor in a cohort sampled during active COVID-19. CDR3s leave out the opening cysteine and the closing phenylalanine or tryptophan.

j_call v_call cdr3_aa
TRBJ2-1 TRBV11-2 ASSLYGEQF
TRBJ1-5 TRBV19 ASSQGQGSNQPQH
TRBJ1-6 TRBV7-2 ASSLELNSPLH
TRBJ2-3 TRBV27 ASSFTGQGRKLAGVGTDTQY
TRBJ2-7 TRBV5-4 ASSDRDRGNEQY
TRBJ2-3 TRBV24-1 ATSDLAGISTDTQY
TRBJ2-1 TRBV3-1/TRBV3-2 ASSQYAGDCL
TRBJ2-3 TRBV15 ATSREVGSGGDTQY
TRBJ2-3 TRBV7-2 ASSLSRQGADTQY
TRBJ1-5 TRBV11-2 ASSRGTGADQPQH
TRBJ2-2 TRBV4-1 ASSPRDSFTGELF
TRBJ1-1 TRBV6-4 ASSKGQGPEAF
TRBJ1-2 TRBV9 ASSVVERNGYT
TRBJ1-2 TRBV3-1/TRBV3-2 ASSQVADRGHGYT
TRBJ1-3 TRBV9 ASSVVGTGISGNTIY
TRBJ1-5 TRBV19 ASHPTGVWQPQH
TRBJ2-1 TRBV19 ASTPRLAGVYEQF
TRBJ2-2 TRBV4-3 ASSQERGPYTGELF
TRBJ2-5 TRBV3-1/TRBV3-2 ASSQERGTSGTQY
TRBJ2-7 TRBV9 ASSPLPRRPQLSEQY
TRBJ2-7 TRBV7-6 ASSLGTRTSGSYEQY
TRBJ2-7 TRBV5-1 ASSLGDSNEQY
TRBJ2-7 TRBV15 ATSRRTSAEQY
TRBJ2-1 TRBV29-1 SVEDKYEREDYNEQF
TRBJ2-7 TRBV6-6 ATAGRTYEQY
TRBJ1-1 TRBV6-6 ASSPPRGEKSTEAF
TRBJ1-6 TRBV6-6 ASSRPQGYDNSPLH
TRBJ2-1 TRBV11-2 ASSRGTSVPDYNEQF
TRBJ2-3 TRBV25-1 ASSEPGITDTQY
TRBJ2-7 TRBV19 ASSIELAGVVSYEQY
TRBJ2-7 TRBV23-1 ASSQANKKHTGLAGGWSLYEQY
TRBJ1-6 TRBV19 ASSKTSYNSPLH
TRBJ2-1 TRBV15 ATSRGTEHNEQF
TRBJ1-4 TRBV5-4 ASSLQGSEKLF
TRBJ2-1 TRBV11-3 ASSLGASGRYNEQF
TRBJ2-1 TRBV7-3 ASSRRDRALLDEQF
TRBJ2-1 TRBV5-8 ASSFSGSVYNEQF
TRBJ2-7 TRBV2 ASTLTGTGSHEQY
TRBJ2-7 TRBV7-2 ASKISGPSYEQY
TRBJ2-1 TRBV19 ASTGLAGAHEQF
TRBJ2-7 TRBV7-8 ASSLEVRLARPNYEQY
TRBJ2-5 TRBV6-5 ASGSVKETQY
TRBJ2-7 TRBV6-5 ASSRDIYEQY
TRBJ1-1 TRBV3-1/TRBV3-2 ASSRQGNTEAF
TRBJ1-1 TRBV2 ASRAVITGQRTEAF
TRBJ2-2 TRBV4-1 ASSQEGHSNTGELF
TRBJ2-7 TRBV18 ASSPSLAGGKQEQY
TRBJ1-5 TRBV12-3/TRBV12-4 ASTEGGQPQH
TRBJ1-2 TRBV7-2 ASSVDGLYGYT
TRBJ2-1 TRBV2 ASRLVGAVSYNEQF
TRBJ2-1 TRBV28 ASSTRDWDEQF
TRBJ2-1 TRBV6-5 ASSYRGTTYNEQF
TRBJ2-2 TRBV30 AWSWDKNTGELF